Listed here are 2 T cell receptor beta chains from one sample, sequenced in a study of glioma-infiltrating T cells. The iRepertoire nested amplicon-rescue multiplex PCR amplified TCR alpha and beta CDR3s from RNA. TCRdb reprocessed the multiplex PCR reads via MiXCR and lists one record per CDR3 protein. The table shows about 140,000 distinct CDR3 sequences, with approximately 40% occurring only once. Sample: glioma tissue, nonneoplastic brain tissue, or PBMCs (not recorded which). The receptors originated from a human donor with low-grade glioma or glioblastoma, undergoing nonglioma brain surgery, or in good health (not recorded which).

The chain joins TRBV6-9 to TRBJ2-7; D remains unclear. The end of the DNA fits TRBJ2-1 better, so the J call may be wrong. The germline CDR1 and CDR2 sequences are MNHGY and SVAAGI. The CDR3 spans 14 residues. This CDR3 reads CASSFAGARNEQFF. The CDR3, as DNA: TGTGCCAGCAGTTTTGCCGGTGCTAGAAATGAGCAGTTCTTC.

The chain is built from TRBV5-4 and TRBJ2-5, with 7 positions matching TRBD2. Germline V gives CDR1 SGHNT, CDR2 YYREEE (reference sequence). CDR3 length equals 15 residues. With V trimmed by 1 base and J by 2 bases, 5 bases remained unmatched. The CDR3 region is CASSLPSGAQETQYF. CDR3 bases: TGTGCCAGCAGCTTGCCTAGCGGCGCTCAAGAGACCCAGTACTTC.